The TCR beta chain under discussion was sequenced for a study of identical twins (dated by TCRdb to about 2016). For the study in its entirety: TCR alpha and beta repertoires from monozygotic twins, unrelated adults of various ages and cord blood were deep-sequenced to test whether fetal clonotypes persist. To rule out contamination, replicate twin experiments were performed at different times with different library preparation protocols. Overall results and qualifications from the work: Abundant cord blood beta clonotypes had fewer insertions, young adult naive repertoires showed a similar but weaker trend, and memory repertoires showed no such trend. Conclusions relied on cross-sectional statistical analysis, since the same donors could not be followed over many years. Out-of-frame TCR alpha sharing in monozygotic twins was systematically underestimated by recombination models, whereas sharing between unrelated individuals was in agreement with the recombination models. Compared with coincidental sharing between unrelated individuals, an excess of low generation-probability sequences was observed among out-of-frame TCR alpha sequences shared between twins. Invariant T cells such as MAIT and iNKT could partly confound zero-insertion analyses, though diverse VJ usage argued against this for most clonotypes. The excess sharing between twins in beta out-of-frame sequences was weaker because fewer shared sequences reduced the signal-to-noise ratio.

Every donor in the study was a healthy Caucasian. Three pairs of female monozygotic twins, all aged about 18 to 29 years, were included in the twin cohort. The RNA used for TCR libraries was isolated from peripheral blood mononuclear cells. Libraries were prepared through 5' RACE. The instrument given in TCRdb is Illumina HiSeq 2000. A universal primer binding site was added through template switching, and the final cDNA carried a unique molecular identifier so that TCR cDNA molecules could be counted accurately. Specific primers in the conserved constant-segment region were used to synthesize first-strand cDNA for TCR alpha and beta chains. To control for contamination, each cDNA library was double barcoded with a SMART-Mk sample barcode plus Illumina barcodes. TruSeq adapter sequences, together with Illumina sample barcodes, were added in two successive PCR steps. TCR alpha and beta cDNA libraries were sequenced on the Illumina HiSeq platform with custom primers. Per the original workflow: MiGEC processed the raw reads to extract unique molecular identifiers, while MiXCR was used to determine the CDR3 positions. Recombination models were inferred per individual with the repgenHMM and IGoR tools using an EM algorithm. Shared clonotypes were analyzed with the tcR package in R, and sharing was normalized by the product of cloneset sizes. To study raw recombination free of thymic and clonal selection effects, out-of-frame nonproductive sequences were analyzed. The public reads were reprocessed in TCRdb via fastp at Q25 and MiXCR, keeping in-frame beta chains. Rows are unified per CDR3 protein, each entry keeping the most common DNA and genes. Clone size and V and J calls follow TCRdb, not the original study. Counted in this sample were some 760,000 distinct CDR3 sequences; roughly 18% of them appeared once. The ten largest clonotypes hold under 15% of the sample.

This clonotype turned up a few times. The antigen this receptor binds is unknown. Base-call qualities are not available, and no considerably larger clone is one nucleotide away. CDR1 and CDR2 were assigned from the germline V gene as SGHTA and FQGNSA. Counted from cysteine to phenylalanine, this CDR3 has 16 amino acids. The sequence is cut down to CDR3 DNA, 48 bases in frame from base 1. V was cut back by 3 bases and J by 0 bases, leaving a gap of 11 bases between them. In addition, the sample was reused for a study of T cells expressing NK-cell markers. The second study's paper adds: TCR beta-chain repertoires were profiled in sorted CD3+CD56+NKG2C+, CD3+CD56+NKG2C- and CD3+CD56-NKG2C+ T-cell subsets from several donors. Among the eight sequenced donors, seven were HCMV-seropositive and one was HCMV-seronegative. To restrict sorting to alphabetaTCR-expressing T cells, an anti-gammadeltaTCR antibody was added in several experiments. In over 5 donors, the dominant CD3+CD56+NKG2C+ clonotypes were among the top 10 CD8+ clonotypes and accounted for roughly 1.0-7.0% of CD8+ T cells. Those dominant clonotypes were again the most abundant among CD3+CD56-NKG2C+ cells in several donors, at roughly 25-65%. Whether the expanded NKG2C-expressing T cell clones were specific for HCMV antigens was left unclear. The eight sequenced donors were randomly selected healthy volunteers, three men and five women. HCMV serostatus was determined by detecting HCMV-specific IgG in serum with a commercial ELISA kit. For about 6 donors, unsorted PBMC were also used to sequence bulk peripheral blood T-cell repertoires. MIGEC handled demultiplexing of the reads and grouping by UMI, while MiTCR was used to assemble and quantify clonotypes. Only TCR cDNA sequences supported by at least two reads were kept to exclude erroneous sequences. The tcR package was used for downstream repertoire analysis, with clonotypes matched between fractions based on CDR3 nucleotide sequence plus V segment. Antigen specificity was annotated against VDJdb with VDJmatch, allowing one amino acid substitution in CDR3.

The TCR was taken from a young woman in good health. The source material was PBMCs. The V and J genes are TRBV7-2 and TRBJ2-2, with no confidently assigned D gene. In nucleotide form, the sequence is TGTGCCAGCAGCTTTTCCGCGGTTCCGAACACCGGGGAGCTGTTTTTT. It translates to CASSFSAVPNTGELFF.